This T cell receptor (beta chain) emerged from a study of blood T cell repertoires in COVID-19. Overall study: Italy, Spain and the United States were the sources of the convalescent and acute COVID-19 samples. In each case, the material was cDNA or gDNA derived from T cells, B-cell-depleted T cells, or PBMCs.

Under the authors' procedure: Estimates of nucleated cell counts were drawn from the amplification of reference gene primers. Clones were read by immunoSEQ multiplex PCR, and TCRdb kept only the in-frame ones, dropping some. V, J and clone size reflect that table, while D and trimming were determined from the DNA. Among over 80,000 clones listed, around three quarters were seen once. The V and J ends lost 6 bases and 8 bases respectively, with 13 bases between them. Germline assignment: CDR1 SQVTM and CDR2 ANQGSEA. This CDR3 is 11 amino acids long. V usage is TRBV29-1 and J usage is TRBJ1-2; D ambiguous. Sequences were obtained from peripheral blood. The sequence was collected from a woman aged 45 to 65 with acute or convalescent COVID-19. CDR3 nucleotide sequence: TGCAGCGTCGCGAAACAGAAAGGCTACACCTTC. It translates to CSVAKQKGYTF.